The 30 T cell receptor beta chains given below trace back to one sample, sequenced in a study of blood T cell repertoires in COVID-19. The method was immunoSEQ multiplex PCR; TCRdb's version includes in-frame clones alone and lacks a portion of them. The sample includes around 340,000 clones, around 86% of them seen just once. Sequencing was performed on PBMCs or T cells enriched from blood (not recorded which). The receptors originated from a woman aged 40 to 49 with acute COVID-19.

The CDR3 region is CATAGQLTYEQYF. Here the CDR3 DNA reads TGTGCCACGGCGGGACAGCTTACCTACGAGCAGTACTTC. This sequence joins TRBV28 and TRBJ2-7; D may be TRBD1 (7 bases). Between the trimmed V and J ends, which lost 10 bases and 2 bases, there was a span of 15 bases. Germline V gene sequence: CDR1 MDHEN, CDR2 SYDVKM. This CDR3 has 13 amino acids.

Here the CDR3 reads CASSPSKTGTGTQETQYF. The CDR3 coding sequence is TGTGCCAGCAGCCCTAGTAAAACCGGGACAGGGACACAAGAGACCCAGTACTTC. V gene TRBV5-4 combines with J gene TRBJ2-5; TRBD1 matches at 9 bases. The V segment lost 4 bases and the J segment 2 bases; nucleotides outside the gene matches: 15. Germline CDR1 is SGHNT and CDR2 is YYREEE (reference sequence). The CDR3 sequence is 18 residues long. The full variable domain, with the rest looked up from reference TRBV5-4 and TRBJ2-5, is ETGVTQSPTHLIKTRGQQVTLRCSSQSGHNTVSWYQQALGQGPQFIFQYYREEENGRGNFPPRFSGLQFPNYSSELNVNALELDDSALYLCASSPSKTGTGTQETQYFGPGTRLLVL.

This clone has only a few counts. The rearrangement uses TRBV2 and TRBJ1-6; TRBD1 matches at 8 bases. V was clipped by 4 bases and J by 10 bases; unmatched bases: 9. Germline V gene data show CDR1 as SNHLY and CDR2 as FYNNEI. This CDR3 is 15 amino acids long. DNA for the CDR3: TGTGCCAGCAGTGTGGCGACAGGGGAGGGGTCACCCCTCCACTTT. This sequence encodes CASSVATGEGSPLHF.

As concerns this clone: The same CDR3 is also encoded by other DNA sequences in this sample. V gene TRBV6-5 combines with J gene TRBJ1-1; 8 nucleotides line up with TRBD1. The CDR3 contains 13 residues. The germline CDR1 and CDR2 sequences are MNHEY and SVGAGI. The junction had 1 base not matched to a gene; V was cut back by 6 bases and J by 1 base. CDR3 residues: CASRGTGNTEAFF. Here the CDR3 DNA reads TGTGCCAGCAGAGGGACAGGGAACACTGAAGCTTTCTTT.

V gene TRBV5-8 combines with J gene TRBJ1-3, with D uncertain. The V end lost 1 base, the J end lost 0 bases, and 8 bases lay between the germline ends. The germline gives CDR1 SGHTS, CDR2 YDEGEE. There are 15 residues in the CDR3. CDR3 bases: TGTGCCAGCAGCTTGTTTGCGTCCTCTGGAAACACCATATATTTT. This encodes CASSLFASSGNTIYF.

The V gene is TRBV10-3, the J gene TRBJ2-5, with D possibly matching TRBD1 (5 bases). Germline CDR1 is ENHRY and CDR2 is SYGVKD. There are 13 residues in the CDR3. Trimming pared 11 bases from V and 4 bases from J, leaving 17 bases between. The CDR3 region is CAVSQGLVETQYF. For the CDR3, the DNA is TGTGCCGTATCCCAGGGATTAGTAGAGACCCAGTACTTC.

This rearrangement joins TRBV7-2 to TRBJ2-1; 8 bases align to TRBD1. V was clipped by 5 bases and J by 8 bases; unmatched bases: 11. The CDR3 loop spans 15 amino acids. CDR1 is SGHTA, CDR2 FQGNSA, per germline. The CDR3 DNA reads TGTGCCAGCAGCCCCGTCCAGGGGGCGCGTGATGAGCAGTTCTTC. This sequence encodes CASSPVQGARDEQFF.

The chain links TRBV14 to TRBJ2-7, with TRBD2 as a possible D gene (6 bases). The germline CDR1 and CDR2 sequences are SGHDN and FVKESK. The CDR3 sequence is 15 residues long. Trimming shortened V by 5 bases and J by 3 bases, and 17 bases separated the two germline ends. In DNA form, the CDR3 reads TGTGCCAGCAGCTTCGGACTAAAGGGCATCTACGAGCAGTACTTC. Its translation: CASSFGLKGIYEQYF.

The V and J genes are TRBV9 and TRBJ2-2; 9 positions match TRBD1. The CDR3 contains 16 residues. Germline CDR1 and CDR2: SGDLS and YYNGEE. The V gene end was trimmed by 4 bases and the J gene end by 6 bases; junction bases not matched to a gene: 10. CDR3 sequence: CASSLRDRVTSGELFF. In DNA, the CDR3 is TGTGCCAGCAGCCTCCGGGACAGGGTGACATCCGGGGAGCTGTTTTTT. Looking up the rest from reference TRBV9 and TRBJ2-2 gives the full variable domain: DSGVTQTPKHLITATGQRVTLRCSPRSGDLSVYWYQQSLDQGLQFLIQYYNGEERAKGNILERFSAQQFPDLHSELNLSSLELGDSALYFCASSLRDRVTSGELFFGEGSRLTVL.

A remark on this clone: The sample carries other DNA sequences with the same CDR3. The CDR3 loop is CASSLAGSSYNEQFF. In DNA, the CDR3 is TGTGCCAGCAGCTTGGCGGGGAGCTCCTACAATGAGCAGTTCTTC. J is TRBJ2-1 and V is TRBV5-4, with D possibly matching TRBD2 (5 bases). V lost 0 bases and J lost 0, with 7 bases in between. This CDR3 has 15 residues. Germline lookup yields CDR1 SGHNT and CDR2 YYREEE (reference sequence).

V usage is TRBV3-1 (or the pseudogene TRBV3-2) and J usage is TRBJ1-2; no firm D call. Per the germline V gene, CDR1 is LGHDT and CDR2 is YNNKEL (reference sequence). The CDR3 length is 12 residues. V lost 3 bases and J lost 5, with 7 bases in between. In DNA form, the CDR3 reads TGTGCCAGCAGCCATCGGGAATATGGCTACACCTTC. It specifies CASSHREYGYTF.

The gene calls are TRBV7-2 and TRBJ2-2, with D unresolved. This CDR3 region has 13 residues. Per germline, CDR1 SGHTA and CDR2 FQGNSA. The germline V and J ends were trimmed by 2 bases and 2 bases, with 3 bases remaining between them. CDR3 DNA: TGTGCCAGCAGCTTACTAAACACCGGGGAGCTGTTTTTT. It yields the protein CASSLLNTGELFF.

V gene TRBV6-5 combines with J gene TRBJ2-5; 9 bases are shared with TRBD2. In germline, CDR1 is MNHEY, CDR2 SVGAGI. Germline trimming cut 6 bases from V and 1 base from J; bases unmatched to any gene: 6. This CDR3 region has 15 residues. The CDR3 sequence: CASRKAGGPQETQYF. The CDR3 DNA follows: TGTGCCAGCAGGAAAGCGGGAGGCCCCCAAGAGACCCAGTACTTC.

This clone was counted a single time. The chain combines TRBV3-1 (or the pseudogene TRBV3-2) with TRBJ2-3; 10 nucleotides agree with TRBD1. The CDR3 runs to 16 residues. Trimming removed 2 bases from V and 4 bases from J; junction bases left unmatched: 6. Germline lookup yields CDR1 LGHDT and CDR2 YNNKEL (reference sequence). CDR3 in DNA: TGTGCCAGCAGCCAAATGGGGACAGGGGAATCAGATACGCAGTATTTT. This encodes CASSQMGTGESDTQYF.

This sequence joins TRBV5-6 and TRBJ1-6, with TRBD1 as a possible D gene (6 bases). The V end was cut by 5 bases, the J end by 5 bases, with 11 bases between. CDR1 SGHDT and CDR2 YYEEEE come from the germline V gene. This CDR3 spans 14 amino acids. This chain's CDR3 is CASRSDSNNSPLHF. The CDR3 nucleotides are TGTGCCAGCAGATCGGACAGTAATAATTCACCCCTCCACTTT.

The J gene is TRBJ2-2, the V gene TRBV4-1; D may be TRBD2 (5 bases). The ends were cut back, 4 bases at V and 8 bases at J, with 14 bases in the middle. Germline loops: CDR1 MGHRA, CDR2 YSYEKL. The CDR3 is 14 residues long. The CDR3 DNA is TGCGCCAGCAGCCCAGGACTTAAAGCGGGGGAGCTGTTTTTT. Amino acid sequence: CASSPGLKAGELFF.

V and J are TRBV18 and TRBJ2-1, with 8 bases identical to TRBD1. CDR1 KGHSH and CDR2 LQKENI come from the germline V gene. The CDR3 is 17 amino acids. The V segment lost 2 bases and the J segment 2 bases; nucleotides outside the gene matches: 8. In DNA form, the CDR3 reads TGTGCCAGCTCACCAAATCCAGGGGGCTCTCCCTACAATGAGCAGTTCTTC. Translated: CASSPNPGGSPYNEQFF.

This chain joins TRBV3-1 (or the pseudogene TRBV3-2) and TRBJ1-5, with D unclear. Deletions cut 4 bases from V and 1 base from J, with 11 bases between. Germline assignment: CDR1 LGHDT and CDR2 YNNKEL (reference sequence). The CDR3 consists of 15 residues. The CDR3 nucleotides are TGTGCCAGCAGCCCCAGTGTTTGGAGCAATCAGCCCCAGCATTTT. Protein sequence: CASSPSVWSNQPQHF.

The rearrangement links TRBV19 to TRBJ2-1, with D possibly TRBD1 on 5 matching bases. V gave up 5 bases and J gave up 3 bases, with 11 bases separating them. This CDR3 is built from 14 residues. Germline-derived CDR1 and CDR2 are LNHDA and SQIVND (reference sequence). The CDR3 DNA reads TGTGCCAGTAGTTCGATGACAGTCTACAATGAGCAGTTCTTC. Its protein product is CASSSMTVYNEQFF.

The chain couples TRBV5-4 to TRBJ1-1, with 9 bases that match TRBD1. CDR3 length equals 14 residues. From germline, CDR1 is SGHNT and CDR2 YYREEE (reference sequence). V trimming: 4 bases; J trimming: 5 bases; junction bases outside the gene matches: 6. The CDR3 region is CASSGNRGQTEAFF. CDR3 sequence (DNA): TGTGCCAGCAGCGGAAACAGGGGGCAAACTGAAGCTTTCTTT.

This clone was detected only once. The V gene is TRBV5-1, the J gene TRBJ2-1, with 14 bases identical to TRBD2. This CDR3 spans 14 amino acids. The V gene end was trimmed by 4 bases and the J gene end by 8 bases; junction bases not matched to a gene: 2. The germline V gene encodes CDR1 SGHRS and CDR2 YFSETQ. The CDR3 nucleotides are TGCGCCAGCAGCAAGGGACTAGCGGGAGATGAGCAGTTCTTC. Its translation: CASSKGLAGDEQFF.

The chain joins TRBV9 to TRBJ2-1; TRBD2 matches at 10 bases. The CDR3 covers 18 residues. V gave up 3 bases and J gave up 7 bases; unmatched junction bases: 16. Germline V gene data show CDR1 as SGDLS and CDR2 as YYNGEE. Written as DNA, the CDR3 is TGTGCCAGCAGCGGGGCTAGCGGGGGCCTGGGTTTTGGAAATGAGCAGTTCTTC. Translation gives CASSGASGGLGFGNEQFF.

In DNA, the CDR3 is TGTGCCAGCAGTGCTCGACTCGTGGTGGAGACCCAGTACTTC. It translates to CASSARLVVETQYF. The chain links TRBV2 to TRBJ2-5, with D uncertain. Trimming stripped 4 bases from V and 5 bases from J, with 14 bases between. The V gene's germline CDR1 is SNHLY and CDR2 FYNNEI. This CDR3 is built from 14 residues.

The V gene is TRBV5-1, the J gene TRBJ1-1; 7 bases are a match to TRBD1. Losses at the gene ends were 3 bases for V and 2 bases for J; bases not matched to a gene: 7. Per germline, CDR1 SGHRS and CDR2 YFSETQ. The CDR3 consists of 15 residues. The CDR3 coding sequence is TGCGCCAGCAGCTCGGACGACAGGGTAAACACTGAAGCTTTCTTT. This encodes CASSSDDRVNTEAFF.

For this clone: The same CDR3 can be traced to other DNA sequences in this sample. This chain joins TRBV2 and TRBJ2-7; D unclear. V lost 6 bases and J lost 2, with 5 bases in between. Germline CDR1 reads SNHLY; CDR2 reads FYNNEI. This CDR3 is 11 amino acids long. For the CDR3, the DNA is TGTGCCAGCAGCCAAACCTACGAGCAGTACTTC. Protein product: CASSQTYEQYF.

The chain is built from TRBV18 and TRBJ1-4; D ambiguous. CDR3 length: 16 amino acids. Deletions cut 3 bases from V and 3 bases from J, with 14 bases between. CDR1 and CDR2 (germline): KGHSH, LQKENI. Here the CDR3 reads CASSPLKGAPNEKLFF. CDR3 sequence (DNA): TGTGCCAGCTCACCCCTGAAGGGAGCACCTAATGAAAAACTGTTTTTT.

The CDR3 spells CASRSYRGGDYGYTF. For the CDR3, the DNA is TGTGCCAGCAGATCGTACAGGGGAGGTGACTATGGCTACACCTTC. J is TRBJ1-2 and V is TRBV3-1 (or the pseudogene TRBV3-2); 7 bases fit TRBD1. With 6 bases clipped from V and 3 bases from J, the junction kept 10 bases outside the gene matches. This CDR3 is built from 15 residues. Germline assignment: CDR1 LGHDT and CDR2 YNNKEL (reference sequence).

The rearrangement links TRBV4-1 to TRBJ1-2, with 7 bases that match TRBD1. Unmatched junction bases numbered 9, after V lost 0 bases and J lost 8 bases. This CDR3 region has 15 residues. CDR1 is MGHRA, CDR2 YSYEKL, per germline. The CDR3 here is CASSQDGTEGRGYTF. CDR3 nucleotides: TGCGCCAGCAGCCAAGATGGGACAGAAGGGAGAGGCTACACCTTC.

The chain is built from TRBV19 and TRBJ1-2; D is unclear. Germline CDR1 is LNHDA and CDR2 is SQIVND (reference sequence). The V end lost 0 bases, the J end lost 7 bases, and 12 bases lay between the germline ends. The CDR3 extends over 14 amino acids. The CDR3 DNA is TGTGCCAGTAGTATAGATTCGGGGAATGCTGGCTACACCTTC. Encoded protein: CASSIDSGNAGYTF.

V and J are TRBV7-3 and TRBJ1-6; 7 nucleotides agree with TRBD1. The CDR3 consists of 15 residues. Trimming at V came to 5 bases and at J to 10 bases, leaving 11 bases not matched to a gene. Germline CDR1 and CDR2: SGHTA and FQGTGA. The CDR3 sequence: CASSLTGTVRSPLHF. For the CDR3, the DNA is TGTGCCAGCAGCCTCACCGGGACAGTCCGATCACCCCTCCACTTT.